This is a list of T cell receptor beta chains from one sample in a study of blood T cell repertoires in COVID-19. Only in-frame clones appear in the TCRdb table, and some are missing; sequencing was by immunoSEQ multiplex PCR. In the table there are some 170,000 clones, 80% to 90% of which are singletons. Material: peripheral blood. The source of these receptors is a woman aged 40 to 55 with COVID-19, enrolled during active disease. CDR3s include the opening cysteine and the closing phenylalanine or tryptophan. D genes are given only for firm matches. The listing skips clone size in some rows; elsewhere it reads once, few, many or a size class.

cdr3_nt cdr3_aa j_call v_call d_call clone_size
TGCGCCAGCAAGTCCTGGGGACAGGTTTCCCTCTCTGGGGCCAACGTCCTGACTTTC CASKSWGQVSLSGANVLTF TRBJ2-6 TRBV5-1 TRBD1 NA
TGTGCCAGCAGCTCCGGAACTCGAGGGATGCAGTTCTTC CASSSGTRGMQFF TRBJ2-1 TRBV7-9 NA NA
TGTGCCAGCAGCCTCGATACAACAGTAATTGAGCAGTTCTTC CASSLDTTVIEQFF TRBJ2-1 TRBV11-2 NA NA
TGTGCCAGCAGTGCAGAAGTCAGACAGGGTGAGGCGGGGTTCTTC CASSAEVRQGEAGFF TRBJ2-1 TRBV2 TRBD1 NA
TGTGCCAGTAGTATAACAGAATATAGCAATCAGCCCCAGCATTTT CASSITEYSNQPQHF TRBJ1-5 TRBV19 NA NA
TGTGCCAGCAGCCAGGGACAGGGTGGGCCCGGGGAGCTGTTTTTT CASSQGQGGPGELFF TRBJ2-2 TRBV28 TRBD1 NA
TGTGCCAGCAGTTTACACGACAGGGGCGAGCAGTACTTC CASSLHDRGEQYF TRBJ2-7 TRBV27 TRBD1 few
TGCGCCAGCAGCTTGATAGCGGGAGGCACCGGGGAGCTGTTTTTT CASSLIAGGTGELFF TRBJ2-2 TRBV5-1 TRBD2 NA
TGCGCCAGCAGCCAAGAACTTGATCAGCCCCAGCATTTT CASSQELDQPQHF TRBJ1-5 TRBV4-1 NA once
TGTGCCAGCAGTTCTGACAGTCACGAGCAGTACTTC CASSSDSHEQYF TRBJ2-7 TRBV28 NA NA
TGTGCCAGCAGCCAAGGCGGGGGTCGCACAGATACGCAGTATTTT CASSQGGGRTDTQYF TRBJ2-3 TRBV3-1/TRBV3-2 TRBD2 NA
TGTGCCAGCAGCTCGGGCTCTACCGGGGGGCAGTTCTTC CASSSGSTGGQFF TRBJ2-1 TRBV7-3 NA once
TGTGCCAGTAGTGCCCGACAGGTCGGCTACACCTTC CASSARQVGYTF TRBJ1-2 TRBV19 NA NA
TGTGCCAGTAGTCAGAGGAGGAGGGGGCAGAATTCACCCCTCCACTTT CASSQRRRGQNSPLHF TRBJ1-6 TRBV19 TRBD1 few
TGTGCCAGCAGTTTTGGGACAGGGAATCAGCCCCAGCATTTT CASSFGTGNQPQHF TRBJ1-5 TRBV27 TRBD1 NA
TGTGCCAGCAGAGTCACAGCTAACTATGGCTACACCTTC CASRVTANYGYTF TRBJ1-2 TRBV6-5 NA NA
TGTGCCAGCAGCCCGGCGCGGGGGCTCCAAGAGACCCAGTACTTC CASSPARGLQETQYF TRBJ2-5 TRBV5-4 NA NA
TGCGCCAGCAGCTTGGGCCGAGACAGCAGCGCGAACACCGGGGAGCTGTTTTTT CASSLGRDSSANTGELFF TRBJ2-2 TRBV5-1 NA NA
TGTGCCAGCAGTTACTCGGGGGAGTTCACGGGGGGTGAGCAGTTCTTC CASSYSGEFTGGEQFF TRBJ2-1 TRBV6-6 TRBD2 NA
TGCGCCAGCAGCCTACAACCTAGGGGCGAGCAGTACTTC CASSLQPRGEQYF TRBJ2-7 TRBV5-1 NA NA
TGTGCCAGCGGAAAACCAGGGGCATATAATTCACCCCTCCACTTT CASGKPGAYNSPLHF TRBJ1-6 TRBV27 NA NA
TGTGCCAGCAGTCACGAAGGACAGTTTAATTCACCCCTCCACTTT CASSHEGQFNSPLHF TRBJ1-6 TRBV6-5 NA NA
TGTGCCAGCAGCCCCCTTGGGGGGGGCTCGTATGGCTACACCTTC CASSPLGGGSYGYTF TRBJ1-2 TRBV14 NA NA
TGTGCCAGCAGCTTCGGCGGGAGGGCCCAAGATACGCAGTATTTT CASSFGGRAQDTQYF TRBJ2-3 TRBV5-4 TRBD2 NA
TGTGCCAGTAGTATACCCCCCGGACTAGCGTTTCTCGAACCCGGGGAGCTGTTTTTT CASSIPPGLAFLEPGELFF TRBJ2-2 TRBV19 TRBD2 NA
TGTGCCAGCGGCGGGAGTCGCTACGAGCAGTACTTC CASGGSRYEQYF TRBJ2-7 TRBV7-2 TRBD2 NA
TGTGCCAGCATTCCCGGGGGGGGACTGCGTAATGAAAAACTGTTTTTT CASIPGGGLRNEKLFF TRBJ1-4 TRBV28 NA once
TGTGCCAGCAGCGCCGCGGGGGCGGCGAGCTCTGGAAACACCATATATTTT CASSAAGAASSGNTIYF TRBJ1-3 TRBV7-9 NA many
TGTGCCAGTAGTTCCCGGACAGGGGGCTCCTACAATGAGCAGTTCTTC CASSSRTGGSYNEQFF TRBJ2-1 TRBV19 TRBD1 once
TGTGCCAGCTCACCACCGATACAGAGCTCTGGAAACACCATATATTTT CASSPPIQSSGNTIYF TRBJ1-3 TRBV18 NA once
TGTGCCAGCAGCCGTCAGGGGTCCGGTCGGGAGCTGTTTTTT CASSRQGSGRELFF TRBJ2-2 TRBV3-1/TRBV3-2 NA NA
TGTGCCAGTCAGGGGAGCGCGACACTCTACAATGAGCAGTTCTTC CASQGSATLYNEQFF TRBJ2-1 TRBV19 NA NA
TGTGCCTGGAGCTTGGTAACAGGGGGTGAGCCCCAGCATTTT CAWSLVTGGEPQHF TRBJ1-5 TRBV30 TRBD1 NA
TGCGCCAGCAGCCACCTGACAGCCTTGAACACTGAAGCTTTCTTT CASSHLTALNTEAFF TRBJ1-1 TRBV5-1 NA NA
TGTGCCAGCAGCATGGGACTGCCTGATGTCATTCAGTACTTC CASSMGLPDVIQYF TRBJ2-4 TRBV7-9 NA NA
TGTGCCAGCAGCTTAGGTAGCGGCTCCACAGATACGCAGTATTTT CASSLGSGSTDTQYF TRBJ2-3 TRBV7-9 NA once
TGTGCCAGCAGCGTCACTATGGACGGCGGGCCTTCACCCCTCCACTTT CASSVTMDGGPSPLHF TRBJ1-6 TRBV9 NA NA
TGCGCCAGCAGCTTGGTAGCGACGGACCAAGAGACCCAGTACTTC CASSLVATDQETQYF TRBJ2-5 TRBV5-1 NA NA
TGCGCCAGCAGCTTGGGACAGAGCAATCAGCCCCAGCATTTT CASSLGQSNQPQHF TRBJ1-5 TRBV5-1 NA NA
TGTGCCACCCTAACGTACCAAGAGACCCAGTACTTC CATLTYQETQYF TRBJ2-5 TRBV6-5 NA NA
TGTGCCAGCAGCTCCGATCCCGGGACAGGGGGCTTTACTAATGAAAAACTGTTTTTT CASSSDPGTGGFTNEKLFF TRBJ1-4 TRBV5-6 TRBD1 NA
TGCGCCAGCAGCCAAGACCCGACAGCAATTAATGAAAAACTGTTTTTT CASSQDPTAINEKLFF TRBJ1-4 TRBV4-1 NA NA
TGTGCCAGCACCAGCGGGGGGGCCGGAGCCTACAATGAGCAGTTCTTC CASTSGGAGAYNEQFF TRBJ2-1 TRBV2 TRBD2 NA
TGTGCCTGCCTTCCGGGACAGGGGTTCGTCTATGGCTACACCTTC CACLPGQGFVYGYTF TRBJ1-2 TRBV30 TRBD1 NA
TGTGCCAGCACCGTCAGGGGATGGAGCACTGAAGCTTTCTTT CASTVRGWSTEAFF TRBJ1-1 TRBV7-2 NA few
TGTGCCAGTAGTATCCTCGGGCAGGGAACCGGGGAGCTGTTTTTT CASSILGQGTGELFF TRBJ2-2 TRBV19 NA NA
TGTGCCAGCAACTTACGGCGAGAGAGGGAGGAGACCCAGTACTTC CASNLRREREETQYF TRBJ2-5 TRBV28 NA NA
TGTGCCAGCAGCCCCGATGGGACTAGCGGGAGGTACGAGCAGTACTTC CASSPDGTSGRYEQYF TRBJ2-7 TRBV5-5 TRBD2 NA
TGTGCCAGCAGCCAAGTTATACGCAGAGGCGGCTATGGCTACACCTTC CASSQVIRRGGYGYTF TRBJ1-2 TRBV3-1/TRBV3-2 NA NA
TGTGCCTGGAGTCAACTCACTGAAGCTTTCTTT CAWSQLTEAFF TRBJ1-1 TRBV30 NA NA
TGTGCCAGCAGTTTACCGGGAGGGCCGGGTGAGCAGTTCTTC CASSLPGGPGEQFF TRBJ2-1 TRBV28 TRBD2 once
TGTGCCAGCAGCCGTCGGCGGGGCTCCCCTCAGACCCAGTACTTC CASSRRRGSPQTQYF TRBJ2-5 TRBV3-1/TRBV3-2 NA NA
TGTGCTAGCAGCTTAGGCCAGTATGACCAAGAGACCCAGTACTTC CASSLGQYDQETQYF TRBJ2-5 TRBV7-7 NA once
TGCAGCGTTGAAGAGGGAGGGGTAGCGGATACGCAGTATTTT CSVEEGGVADTQYF TRBJ2-3 TRBV29-1 TRBD2 NA
TGTGCCAGCAGCACAGCGGCCGGTGAAGCTTTCTTT CASSTAAGEAFF TRBJ1-1 TRBV7-9 NA once
TGTGCCAGCAGCAATGGACTAGCGGGAGGGTCCGAGCAGTACTTC CASSNGLAGGSEQYF TRBJ2-7 TRBV7-8 TRBD2 once
TGCAGCGTGACTTCAGGGGAACTTTGGACCTTC CSVTSGELWTF TRBJ1-2 TRBV29-1 NA NA
TGTGCCAGCAGATTAGGGTCTGGTGGCGGGACCTACTACGAGCAGTACTTC CASRLGSGGGTYYEQYF TRBJ2-7 TRBV7-2 NA NA